This TCR beta chain derives from a study of T cells in Graves' hyperthyroidism and ophthalmopathy. Per the germline V gene, CDR1 is SGHRS and CDR2 is YFSETQ. Losses at the gene ends were 3 bases for V and 1 base for J; bases not matched to a gene: 11. This CDR3 contains 18 residues. Regions amplified from RNA transcripts were the TCR beta CDR3 regions. A first-round RT-PCR of the TCR CDR3 used the HTBI primer set. TCRdb fed the multiplex PCR reads into MiXCR, producing one record per CDR3 protein. The table includes 400,000 to 600,000 distinct CDR3 sequences, roughly a sixth detected once. This clonotype was detected a few times.

The chain uses TRBV5-1 and TRBJ1-2; 11 bases fit TRBD1. Input material: blood. The TCR originated in a woman aged 25 to 39 with Graves' ophthalmopathy. This chain's CDR3 is CASSSTGTGGPDNYGYTF. For the CDR3, the DNA is TGCGCCAGCAGCTCAACCGGGACAGGGGGGCCAGATAACTATGGCTACACCTTC.